The T cell receptor beta chain described here comes from a study of blood T cell repertoires in COVID-19. Sequenced by immunoSEQ multiplex PCR; TCRdb stores in-frame clones only, minus some. This sample has around 340,000 clones, with 70% to 90% found just once. CDR3 length equals 13 residues. V gave up 3 bases and J gave up 10 bases, with 15 bases separating them. The V gene's germline CDR1 is GTSNPN and CDR2 SVGIG (reference sequence). This sequence was found in a woman aged 55-75 years with COVID-19, enrolled during active disease. This chain uses TRBV30 with TRBJ1-4, with a possible D match to TRBD1 (5 bases). Sequenced: peripheral blood. This chain's CDR3 is CAWRLAGGGKLFF. The CDR3 DNA follows: TGTGCCTGGAGGTTAGCCGGGGGTGGAAAACTGTTTTTT.